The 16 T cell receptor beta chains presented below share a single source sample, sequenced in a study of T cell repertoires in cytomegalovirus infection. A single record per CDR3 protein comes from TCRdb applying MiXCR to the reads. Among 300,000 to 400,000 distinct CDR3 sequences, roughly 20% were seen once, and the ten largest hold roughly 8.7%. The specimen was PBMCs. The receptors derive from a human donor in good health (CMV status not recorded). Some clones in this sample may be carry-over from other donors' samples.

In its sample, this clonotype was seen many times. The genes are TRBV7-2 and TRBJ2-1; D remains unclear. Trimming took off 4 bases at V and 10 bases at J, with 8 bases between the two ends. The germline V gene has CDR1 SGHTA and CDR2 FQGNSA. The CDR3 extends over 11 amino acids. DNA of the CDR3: TGTGCCAGCAGCTCCGGGTTCGAGCAGTTCTTC. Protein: CASSSGFEQFF.

The CDR3 sequence: CASSLAGQGTDTQYF. The CDR3 DNA sequence: TGCGCCAGCAGCCTGGCGGGACAGGGAACAGATACGCAGTATTTT. The chain has TRBV4-3 and TRBJ2-3, with 9 bases matching TRBD1. The junction had 5 bases not matched to a gene; V was cut back by 4 bases and J by 3 bases. The CDR3 totals 15 residues. CDR1 is LGHNA, CDR2 YSLEER, per germline.

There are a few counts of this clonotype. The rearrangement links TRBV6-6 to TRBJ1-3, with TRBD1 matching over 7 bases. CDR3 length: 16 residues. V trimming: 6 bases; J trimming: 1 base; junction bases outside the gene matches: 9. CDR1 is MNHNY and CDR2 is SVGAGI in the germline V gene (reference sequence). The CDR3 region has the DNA TGTGCCAGCAGCCGGGGACAGCGGGGTTCTGGAAACACCATATATTTT. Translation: CASSRGQRGSGNTIYF.

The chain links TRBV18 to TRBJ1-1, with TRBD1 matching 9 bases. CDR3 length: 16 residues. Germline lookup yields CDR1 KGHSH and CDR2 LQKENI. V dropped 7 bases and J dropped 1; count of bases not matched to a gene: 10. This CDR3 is CASCAPGQGSNTEAFF. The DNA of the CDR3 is TGTGCCAGCTGCGCACCGGGACAGGGATCGAACACTGAAGCTTTCTTT.

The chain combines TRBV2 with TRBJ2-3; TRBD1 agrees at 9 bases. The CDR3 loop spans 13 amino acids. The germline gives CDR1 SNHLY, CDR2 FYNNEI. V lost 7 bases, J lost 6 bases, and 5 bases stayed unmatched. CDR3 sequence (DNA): TGTGCCAGCATCCCGGACAGGGGTGATACGCAGTATTTT. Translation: CASIPDRGDTQYF.

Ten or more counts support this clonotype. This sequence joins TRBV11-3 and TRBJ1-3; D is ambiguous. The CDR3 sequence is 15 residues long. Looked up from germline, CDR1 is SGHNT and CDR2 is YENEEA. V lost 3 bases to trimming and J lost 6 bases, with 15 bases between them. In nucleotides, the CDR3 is TGTGCCAGCAGCTTGCGAGGGAACGGGATAAACACCATATATTTT. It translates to CASSLRGNGINTIYF.

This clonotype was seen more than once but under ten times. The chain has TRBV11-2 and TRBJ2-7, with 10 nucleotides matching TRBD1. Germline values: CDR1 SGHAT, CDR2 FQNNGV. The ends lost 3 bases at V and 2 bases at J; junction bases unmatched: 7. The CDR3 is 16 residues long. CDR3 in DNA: TGTGCCAGCAGCTTTCGCAGGACAGGGGGGACCTACGAGCAGTACTTC. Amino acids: CASSFRRTGGTYEQYF.

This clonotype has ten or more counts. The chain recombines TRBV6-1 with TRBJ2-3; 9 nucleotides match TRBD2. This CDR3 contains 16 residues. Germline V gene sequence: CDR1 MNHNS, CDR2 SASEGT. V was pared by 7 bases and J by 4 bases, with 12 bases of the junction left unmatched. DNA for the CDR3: TGTGCCAGCACCCGCGAGGGACTAGCTCGCTCAGATACGCAGTATTTT. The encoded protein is CASTREGLARSDTQYF.

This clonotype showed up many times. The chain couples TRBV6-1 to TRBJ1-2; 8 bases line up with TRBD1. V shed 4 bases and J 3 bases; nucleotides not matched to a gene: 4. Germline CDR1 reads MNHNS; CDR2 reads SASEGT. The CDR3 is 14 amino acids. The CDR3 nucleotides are TGTGCCAGCAGTGGACGACAGGGGCACTATGGCTACACCTTC. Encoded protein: CASSGRQGHYGYTF.

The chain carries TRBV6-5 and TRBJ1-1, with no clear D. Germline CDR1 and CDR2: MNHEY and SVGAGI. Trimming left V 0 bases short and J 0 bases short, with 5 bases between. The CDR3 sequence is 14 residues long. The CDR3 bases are TGTGCCAGCAGTTACTCGATTTTGAACACTGAAGCTTTCTTT. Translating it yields CASSYSILNTEAFF.

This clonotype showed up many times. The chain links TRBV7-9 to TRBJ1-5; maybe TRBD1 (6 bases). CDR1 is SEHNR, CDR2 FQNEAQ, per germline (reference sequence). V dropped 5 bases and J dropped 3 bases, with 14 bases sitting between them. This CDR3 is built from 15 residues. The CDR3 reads CASSDGQRLNQPQHF. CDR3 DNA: TGTGCCAGCAGCGACGGACAGAGACTCAATCAGCCCCAGCATTTT.

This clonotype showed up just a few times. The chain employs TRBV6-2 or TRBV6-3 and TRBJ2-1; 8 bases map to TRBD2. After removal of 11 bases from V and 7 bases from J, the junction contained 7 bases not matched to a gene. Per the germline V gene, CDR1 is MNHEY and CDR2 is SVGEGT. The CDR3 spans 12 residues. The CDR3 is CASGRGRNEQFF. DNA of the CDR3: TGTGCCTCGGGGCGCGGGAGGAATGAGCAGTTCTTC.

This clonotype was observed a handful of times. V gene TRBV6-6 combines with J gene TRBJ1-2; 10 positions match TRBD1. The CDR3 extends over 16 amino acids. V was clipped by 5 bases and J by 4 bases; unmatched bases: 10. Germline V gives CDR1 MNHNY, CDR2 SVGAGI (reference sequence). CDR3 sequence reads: CASSLPGQGIPYGYTF. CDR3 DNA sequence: TGTGCCAGCAGTCTACCGGGACAGGGGATACCCTATGGCTACACCTTC.

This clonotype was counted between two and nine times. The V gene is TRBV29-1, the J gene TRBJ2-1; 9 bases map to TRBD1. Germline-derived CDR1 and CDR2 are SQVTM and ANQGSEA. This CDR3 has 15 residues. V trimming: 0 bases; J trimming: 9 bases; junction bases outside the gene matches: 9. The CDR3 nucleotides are TGCAGCGTTGAAGAGGGACAGGGAGGGATATCTGAGCAGTTCTTC. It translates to CSVEEGQGGISEQFF.

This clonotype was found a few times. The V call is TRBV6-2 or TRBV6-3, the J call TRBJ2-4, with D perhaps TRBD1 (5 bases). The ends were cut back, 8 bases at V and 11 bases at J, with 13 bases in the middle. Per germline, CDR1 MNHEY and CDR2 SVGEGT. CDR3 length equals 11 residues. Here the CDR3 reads CASARGRLQYF. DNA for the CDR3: TGTGCCAGCGCTAGGGGCCGGCTTCAGTACTTC.

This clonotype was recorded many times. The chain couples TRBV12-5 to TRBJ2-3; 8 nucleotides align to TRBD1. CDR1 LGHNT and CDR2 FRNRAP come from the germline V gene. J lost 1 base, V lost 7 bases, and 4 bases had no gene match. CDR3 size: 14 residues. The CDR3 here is CASATGGGTDTQYF. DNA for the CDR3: TGTGCTAGTGCCACAGGGGGAGGCACAGATACGCAGTATTTT.